A selection of T cell receptor beta chains follows, all from one sample in a study of cytomegalovirus exposure and HLA in healthy donors. Clones were read by immunoSEQ multiplex PCR, and TCRdb kept only the in-frame ones, dropping some. The data show some 200,000 clones, with around 80% seen just once and around 2.9% held by the top ten. The sample taken for sequencing was PBMCs. The receptors shown here come from a woman aged 55-70 years in good health and CMV-seropositive. Both conserved end residues are part of each CDR3. A D gene is named only where the DNA matches it firmly. Only some rows state a clone size, as once, few, many or a class for expanded clones.

CDR3 DNA,CDR3 protein,CDR3 length,D gene,clone size,V gene,J gene
TGTGCCAGCAGCAAGGACTGGGCGGGGGACACCATATATTTT,CASSKDWAGDTIYF,14,NA,NA,TRBV7-9,TRBJ1-3
TGTGCCAGTACTCCCCGGCCCGGGGAGCGTTCACCCCTCCACTTT,CASTPRPGERSPLHF,15,NA,NA,TRBV19,TRBJ1-6
TGTGCCAGCAGTGAAATAACAGGGGGTAATGAAAAACTGTTTTTT,CASSEITGGNEKLFF,15,TRBD1,NA,TRBV27,TRBJ1-4
TGTGCCTGGAGTGTACTCGGGGGCTATGGCTACACCTTC,CAWSVLGGYGYTF,13,NA,NA,TRBV30,TRBJ1-2
TGTGCCAGTAGCGAGGGTTCAGATGCTTCACCCCTCCACTTT,CASSEGSDASPLHF,14,NA,NA,TRBV19,TRBJ1-6
TGTGCCTGGAGTCTAGGGACAGTTGATTCACCCCTCCACTTT,CAWSLGTVDSPLHF,14,TRBD1,NA,TRBV30,TRBJ1-6
TGTGCCATCACCCCGACTAGCGGGGCTAGCACAGATACGCAGTATTTT,CAITPTSGASTDTQYF,16,TRBD2,NA,TRBV10-3,TRBJ2-3
TGTGCCAGCAAGGTAGGGGGCGCAGAGACCCAGTACTTC,CASKVGGAETQYF,13,TRBD1,NA,TRBV27,TRBJ2-5
TGTGCCTGGAGTTCTCGAGTGGAGCAGTACTTC,CAWSSRVEQYF,11,NA,NA,TRBV30,TRBJ2-7
TGCGCCAGCAGCCCCCCTGGTAGCGGGGGTTACCAAGAGACCCAGTACTTC,CASSPPGSGGYQETQYF,17,TRBD2,NA,TRBV5-1,TRBJ2-5
TGCGCCAGCAGCCAAGTGGGGGCTCGGTGGTACGAGCAGTACTTC,CASSQVGARWYEQYF,15,NA,NA,TRBV4-1,TRBJ2-7
TGCGCCAGCAGCTCACAGACGGGGAGCTGGGGCTACACCTTC,CASSSQTGSWGYTF,14,NA,NA,TRBV5-1,TRBJ1-2
TGTGCCAGCAGTTTATACCGGGACAGGGGGTTGGATACGCAGTATTTT,CASSLYRDRGLDTQYF,16,TRBD1,NA,TRBV27,TRBJ2-3
TGTGCCAGCAGCTCCCGCGAAAGGGGTAATGAAAAACTGTTTTTT,CASSSRERGNEKLFF,15,NA,NA,TRBV5-4,TRBJ1-4
TGTGCCAGCAGCCAAGACCTTTATGGCTACACCTTC,CASSQDLYGYTF,12,NA,NA,TRBV4-2,TRBJ1-2
TGTGCCAGCAGTGGGACAGTCAACAAAAATCAGCCCCAGCATTTT,CASSGTVNKNQPQHF,15,NA,NA,TRBV2,TRBJ1-5
TGCGCCAGCAGCCAAGAATTAACCGAGATGCAGCCCCAGCATTTT,CASSQELTEMQPQHF,15,NA,few,TRBV4-3,TRBJ1-5
TGTGCCAGCAGCTTAGCGCGGGAAGAGACCCAGTACTTC,CASSLAREETQYF,13,NA,NA,TRBV7-6,TRBJ2-5
TGCGCCAGCAGCCAAGTTCCTAGCAACACCGGGGAGCTGTTTTTT,CASSQVPSNTGELFF,15,NA,few,TRBV4-3,TRBJ2-2
TGCGCCAGTACTACAGGATTGAACACTGAAGCTTTCTTT,CASTTGLNTEAFF,13,NA,NA,TRBV5-1,TRBJ1-1
TGTGCCAGCTCACCACGACTAGTTTTCACCGGGGAGCTGTTTTTT,CASSPRLVFTGELFF,15,NA,NA,TRBV18,TRBJ2-2
TGTGCCAGCAGCAGGGACAGGGATGGCTACACCTTC,CASSRDRDGYTF,12,TRBD1,NA,TRBV7-9,TRBJ1-2